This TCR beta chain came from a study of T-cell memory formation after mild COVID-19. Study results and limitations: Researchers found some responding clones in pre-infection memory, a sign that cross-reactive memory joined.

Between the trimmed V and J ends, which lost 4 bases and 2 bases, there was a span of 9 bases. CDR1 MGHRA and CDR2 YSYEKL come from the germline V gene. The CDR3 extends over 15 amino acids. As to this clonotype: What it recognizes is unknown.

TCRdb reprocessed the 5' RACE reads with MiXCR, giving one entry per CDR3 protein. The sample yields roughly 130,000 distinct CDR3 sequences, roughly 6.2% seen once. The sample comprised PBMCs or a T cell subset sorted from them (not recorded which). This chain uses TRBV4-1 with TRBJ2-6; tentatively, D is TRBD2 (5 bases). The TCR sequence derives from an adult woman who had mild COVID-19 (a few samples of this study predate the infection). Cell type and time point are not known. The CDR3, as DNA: TGCGCCAGCAGCCCCCTCGGGACTGGGGCCAACGTCCTGACTTTC. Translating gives CASSPLGTGANVLTF.